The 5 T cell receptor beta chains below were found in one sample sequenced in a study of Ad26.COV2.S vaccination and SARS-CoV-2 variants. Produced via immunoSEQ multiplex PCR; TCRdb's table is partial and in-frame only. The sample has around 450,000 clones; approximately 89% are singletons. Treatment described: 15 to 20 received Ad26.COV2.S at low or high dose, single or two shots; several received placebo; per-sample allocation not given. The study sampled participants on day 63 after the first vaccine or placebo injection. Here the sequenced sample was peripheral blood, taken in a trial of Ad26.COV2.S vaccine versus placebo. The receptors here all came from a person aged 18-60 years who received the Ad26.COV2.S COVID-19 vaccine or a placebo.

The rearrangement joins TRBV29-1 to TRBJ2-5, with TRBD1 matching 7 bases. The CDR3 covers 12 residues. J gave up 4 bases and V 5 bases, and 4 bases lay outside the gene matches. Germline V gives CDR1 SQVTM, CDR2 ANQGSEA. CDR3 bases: TGCAGCGTTTCGACAGGGATAGAGACCCAGTACTTC. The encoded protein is CSVSTGIETQYF.

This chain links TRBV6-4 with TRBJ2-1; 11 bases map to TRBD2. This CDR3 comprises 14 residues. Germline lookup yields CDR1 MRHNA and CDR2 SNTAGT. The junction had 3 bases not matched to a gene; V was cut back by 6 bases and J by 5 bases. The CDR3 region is CASSLAGGNNEQFF. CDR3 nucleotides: TGTGCCAGCAGCCTAGCGGGAGGAAACAATGAGCAGTTCTTC.

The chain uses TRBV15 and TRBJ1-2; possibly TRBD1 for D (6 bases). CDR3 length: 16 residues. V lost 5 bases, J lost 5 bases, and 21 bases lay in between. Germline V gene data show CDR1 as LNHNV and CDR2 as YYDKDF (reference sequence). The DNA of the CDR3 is TGTGCCACCAGCCCCGGATTGGGGGGCGTGCGGTATGGCTACACCTTC. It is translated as CATSPGLGGVRYGYTF. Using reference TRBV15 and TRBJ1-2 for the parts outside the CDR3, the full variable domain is DAMVIQNPRYQVTQFGKPVTLSCSQTLNHNVMYWYQQKSSQAPKLLFHYYDKDFNNEADTPDNFQSRRPNTSFCFLDIRSPGLGDTAMYLCATSPGLGGVRYGYTFGSGTRLTVV.

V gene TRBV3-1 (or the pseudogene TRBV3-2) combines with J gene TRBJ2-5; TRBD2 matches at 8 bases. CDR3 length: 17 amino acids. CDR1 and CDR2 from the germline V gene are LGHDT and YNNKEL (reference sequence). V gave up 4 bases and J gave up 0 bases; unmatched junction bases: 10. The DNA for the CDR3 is TGTGCCAGCAGCCGGCTCAATGGACTAGCCCACCAAGAGACCCAGTACTTC. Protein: CASSRLNGLAHQETQYF.

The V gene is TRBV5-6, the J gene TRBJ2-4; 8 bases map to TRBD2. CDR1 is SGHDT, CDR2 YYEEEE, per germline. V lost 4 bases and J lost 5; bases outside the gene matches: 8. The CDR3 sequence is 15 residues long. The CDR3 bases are TGTGCCAGCAGCCCCGGGGGGGAAGAGGAAAACATTCAGTACTTC. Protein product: CASSPGGEEENIQYF.